The present T cell receptor (beta chain) was sequenced within a study of blood T cell repertoires in COVID-19. Across the study: There were acute and convalescent COVID-19 samples, and they came from the United States, Italy and Spain. Sources were T cells, B-cell-depleted T cells, or PBMCs; the material itself was cDNA or gDNA.

TCRdb keeps only in-frame clones here, not all; method: immunoSEQ multiplex PCR. The sample yields approximately 280,000 clones, 75% to 90% seen once. The material sequenced was peripheral blood. The receptor was derived from a woman under 40 who had recovered from COVID-19.

Written as DNA, the CDR3 is TGTGCCAGCAGCTGGAGGGAGGGCGCAGATACGCAGTATTTT. Its protein is CASSWREGADTQYF. This chain links TRBV6-5 with TRBJ2-3; 7 bases are a match to TRBD2. This CDR3 has 14 residues. V shed 6 bases, J shed 4 bases, and the junction held 7 bases outside the gene matches. Germline-derived CDR1 and CDR2 are MNHEY and SVGAGI.